Listed below are T cell receptor beta chains from one sample, sequenced in a study of a mutant IDH1 vaccine in newly diagnosed glioma. These TCRs are of unknown antigen specificity. Here immunoSEQ multiplex PCR was the method, and the copy in TCRdb shows in-frame clones only, minus some. Of about 56,000 clones in the sample, about 80% are singletons; the top ten hold 5.3%. The specimen comprised PBMCs, sampled from a glioma patient whose treatment included an IDH1 peptide vaccine. These receptors originate from a man aged 45-60 years with glioma. Both conserved end residues are part of each CDR3. D genes are given only for firm matches. The listing skips clone size in some rows; elsewhere it reads once, few, many or a size class.

J,length,D,V,size,DNA,CDR3
TRBJ1-1,14,.,TRBV7-9,few,TGTGCCAGCAGCTTAGAGGGCGGGGGCACTGAAGCTTTCTTT,CASSLEGGGTEAFF
TRBJ1-2,10,.,TRBV30,.,TGTGTACAGGGTGGCTATGGCTACACCTTC,CVQGGYGYTF
TRBJ2-5,13,.,TRBV2,.,TGTGCCAGCGGTAGGGCACGCCAAGAGACCCAGTACTTC,CASGRARQETQYF
TRBJ2-3,15,.,TRBV15,.,TGTGCCACCAGCAGAGAGAGGGCAAGCACAGATACGCAGTATTTT,CATSRERASTDTQYF
TRBJ1-1,13,.,TRBV7-2,.,TGTGCCAGCAGCTTAGCACGGGACGGTGAAGCTTTCTTT,CASSLARDGEAFF
TRBJ1-3,15,TRBD1,TRBV9,.,TGTGCCAGCAGCGTAAGGACAGGGACTGGAAACACCATATATTTT,CASSVRTGTGNTIYF
TRBJ1-1,9,.,TRBV7-9,.,TGTGCCACAGGCGCTGAAGCTTTCTTT,CATGAEAFF
TRBJ2-2,16,.,TRBV19,.,TGTGCCAGTACCGGCGGGACGCCCCTCAATCCTGGGGAGCTGTTTTTT,CASTGGTPLNPGELFF
TRBJ1-4,16,TRBD1,TRBV4-1,.,TGCGCCAGCAGCCAGGGCAGGGGGCAGCCTAATGAAAAACTGTTTTTT,CASSQGRGQPNEKLFF
TRBJ1-5,15,.,TRBV6-1,.,TGTGCCAGCAGTGTGTCCCGGGGAGGCAATCAGCCCCAGCATTTT,CASSVSRGGNQPQHF
TRBJ1-5,15,TRBD1,TRBV6-1,.,TGTGCCAGCATTCGGGACAGAGAGAGCAATCAGCCCCAGCATTTT,CASIRDRESNQPQHF
TRBJ2-3,17,TRBD1,TRBV7-9,few,TGTGCCAGCAGCCCACGGGACAGGGGGTATGCAACAGATACGCAGTATTTT,CASSPRDRGYATDTQYF
TRBJ2-7,15,.,TRBV6-5,.,TGTGCCAGCAGTTACTCAAGGAGAAGAACCCACGAGCAGTACTTC,CASSYSRRRTHEQYF
TRBJ1-1,13,.,TRBV30,.,TGTGCCTGGAGTGAAACAGGGAACACTGAAGCTTTCTTT,CAWSETGNTEAFF
TRBJ2-3,15,.,TRBV18,.,TGTGCCAGCTCACCACCGTCGCAGCGCACAGATACGCAGTATTTT,CASSPPSQRTDTQYF